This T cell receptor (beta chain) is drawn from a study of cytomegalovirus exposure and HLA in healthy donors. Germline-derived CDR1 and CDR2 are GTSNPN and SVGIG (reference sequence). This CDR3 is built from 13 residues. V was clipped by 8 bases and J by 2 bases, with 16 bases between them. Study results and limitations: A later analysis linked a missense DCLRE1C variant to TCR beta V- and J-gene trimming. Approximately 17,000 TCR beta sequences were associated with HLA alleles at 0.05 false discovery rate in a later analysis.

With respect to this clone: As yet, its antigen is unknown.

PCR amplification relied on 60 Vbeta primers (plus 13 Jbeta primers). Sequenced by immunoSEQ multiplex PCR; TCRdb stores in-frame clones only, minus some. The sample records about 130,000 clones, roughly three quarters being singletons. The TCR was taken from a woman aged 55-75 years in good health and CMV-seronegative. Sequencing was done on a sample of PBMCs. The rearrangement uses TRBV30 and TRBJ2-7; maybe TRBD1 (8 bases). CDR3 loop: CATRGDRTYEQYF. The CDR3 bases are TGTGCCACCCGGGGGGACAGGACCTACGAGCAGTACTTC.